The rows below give T cell receptor beta chains drawn from one sample of a study of T cells in Graves' hyperthyroidism and ophthalmopathy. MiXCR, run by TCRdb on the multiplex PCR reads, gives a single entry per CDR3 protein. The top ten hold around a sixth of the sample, which has 480,000 or so distinct CDR3 sequences, roughly 14% seen once. Sequenced sample: blood. The receptors come from a young woman with Graves' hyperthyroidism. Both conserved end residues are part of each CDR3. A D gene is named only where the DNA matches it firmly. Clone size appears in some rows only: once, few, many, or a class for an expanded clone.

TRBJ2-5 TRBV14 few TRBD1 CASSQATGELGETQYF TGTGCCAGCAGCCAAGCCACAGGGGAATTAGGAGAGACCCAGTACTTC
TRBJ2-1 TRBV25-1 . . CASSKGGGGGNEQFF TGTGCCAGCAGCAAGGGGGGAGGGGGTGGTAATGAGCAGTTCTTC
TRBJ1-2 TRBV20-1 few TRBD1 CSARVPGQGPGYGYTF TGCAGTGCTAGAGTCCCCGGACAGGGACCGGGCTATGGCTACACCTTC
TRBJ1-2 TRBV19 few . CASTQRRGYGYTF TGTGCCAGTACGCAGAGAAGAGGCTATGGCTACACCTTC
TRBJ2-1 TRBV15 many . CATSSPSFDEQFF TGTGCCACCAGCAGCCCTAGTTTCGATGAGCAGTTCTTC
TRBJ2-7 TRBV5-8 many TRBD1 CASSLSQDRGLYEQYF TGTGCCAGCAGCTTATCCCAAGACAGGGGGCTATACGAGCAGTACTTC
TRBJ1-1 TRBV14 . . CASSQRGSNTEAFF TGTGCCAGCAGCCAACGGGGCTCGAACACTGAAGCTTTCTTT
TRBJ2-1 TRBV4-2 . TRBD2 CASSQDRDRLAGNEQFF TGTGCCAGCAGCCAAGATCGGGACAGACTAGCGGGTAATGAGCAGTTCTTC
TRBJ2-1 TRBV5-1 many TRBD2 CASSLGLAGRNEQFF TGCGCCAGCAGCTTGGGACTAGCGGGACGCAATGAGCAGTTCTTC
TRBJ1-5 TRBV15 many . CATSRDVAPSKPQHF TGTGCCACCAGCAGAGATGTGGCCCCCTCCAAGCCCCAGCATTTT
TRBJ2-5 TRBV13 many . CASSLRTQRETQYF TGTGCCAGCAGCCTACGGACCCAGCGAGAGACCCAGTACTTC
TRBJ2-1 TRBV5-6 few TRBD2 CASSLRLAGRRGEQFF TGTGCCAGCAGCTTGAGACTAGCGGGAAGACGGGGTGAGCAGTTCTTC
TRBJ1-2 TRBV4-1 few TRBD1 CASSQAETGGLNYGYTF TGCGCCAGCAGCCAAGCTGAGACAGGGGGCCTTAACTATGGCTACACCTTC
TRBJ2-2 TRBV9 . TRBD2 CASSVEGSGRSSGELFF TGTGCCAGCAGCGTAGAAGGTAGCGGGAGGTCCTCCGGGGAGCTGTTTTTT
TRBJ2-4 TRBV18 . TRBD2 CASSPPREGLAKNIQYF TGTGCCAGCTCACCGCCCCGGGAGGGCCTAGCCAAAAACATTCAGTACTTC
TRBJ2-5 TRBV20-1 . TRBD2 CSAEAGLAGAETQYF TGCAGTGCTGAAGCGGGACTAGCGGGAGCAGAGACCCAGTACTTC
TRBJ1-1 TRBV2 many . CASMRRGREAAFF TGTGCCAGCATGAGGAGAGGAAGGGAGGCAGCTTTCTTT
TRBJ1-6 TRBV12-3/TRBV12-4 many . CASSLRTRPNTLHF TGTGCCAGCAGTTTGAGGACAAGGCCCAACACCCTCCACTTT
TRBJ1-1 TRBV20-1 . . CSAPDRMNAEAFF TGCAGTGCCCCGGACCGAATGAACGCTGAAGCTTTCTTT
TRBJ2-5 TRBV19 many TRBD1 CASSLPTGVGETQYF TGTGCCAGTAGTCTCCCGACAGGGGTCGGGGAGACCCAGTACTTC
TRBJ2-2 TRBV6-5 many . CASSYTYSNTGELFF TGTGCCAGCAGTTACACTTACTCGAACACCGGGGAGCTGTTTTTT
TRBJ2-1 TRBV19 . TRBD2 CASSIGTLAVPNEQFF TGTGCCAGTAGTATAGGTACACTAGCGGTTCCCAATGAGCAGTTCTTC
TRBJ1-2 TRBV18 . . CASSPSLFARNYGYTF TGTGCCAGCTCACCAAGTCTTTTCGCGAGAAACTATGGCTACACCTTC
TRBJ1-3 TRBV2 many . CASSDSSGNTIYF TGTGCCAGCAGTGACAGCTCTGGAAACACCATATATTTT
TRBJ2-2 TRBV5-4 few . CASSLDWGRTGELFF TGTGCCAGCAGCTTGGATTGGGGGCGGACCGGGGAGCTGTTTTTT
TRBJ2-3 TRBV7-2 many . CASRPMTSSDTQYF TGTGCCAGCAGACCTATGACTAGTTCAGATACGCAGTATTTT
TRBJ1-1 TRBV7-9 few . CASSLAPGIGTEAFF TGTGCCAGCAGCTTAGCACCCGGGATTGGGACTGAAGCTTTCTTT
TRBJ1-1 TRBV6-1 many . CASSRQESNTEAFF TGTGCCAGCAGCAGACAGGAATCGAACACTGAAGCTTTCTTT
TRBJ2-3 TRBV20-1 few TRBD2 CSALAGPNTDTQYF TGCAGTGCCTTAGCGGGGCCTAACACAGATACGCAGTATTTT
TRBJ1-2 TRBV27 many . CASSPIATDNYGYTF TGTGCCAGCAGTCCGATTGCGACGGACAACTATGGCTACACCTTC
TRBJ2-7 TRBV27 few TRBD2 CASWPRAGGYEQYF TGTGCCAGCTGGCCCAGGGCGGGAGGGTACGAGCAGTACTTC